The 22 T cell receptor beta chains presented below share a single source sample, sequenced in a study of blood T cell repertoires in COVID-19. The protocol was immunoSEQ multiplex PCR, while the TCRdb copy is restricted to in-frame clones and leaves out a portion. The sample holds around 480,000 clones, about 91% seen once. Input material: peripheral blood. The receptors derive from a woman aged 45 to 65 with COVID-19, enrolled during active disease.

The chain recombines TRBV7-9 with TRBJ1-4, with a tentative D call TRBD1 (6 bases). The V and J ends lost 5 bases and 11 bases respectively, with 12 bases between them. This CDR3 contains 12 residues. The germline V gene encodes CDR1 SEHNR and CDR2 FQNEAQ (reference sequence). Here the CDR3 DNA reads TGTGCCAGCAGCGCGGGGGCCAGGAAACTGTTTTTT. It specifies CASSAGARKLFF.

The chain links TRBV7-2 to TRBJ2-1; 9 nucleotides agree with TRBD2. The CDR3 totals 15 residues. Germline CDR1 is SGHTA and CDR2 is FQGNSA. Trimming took 4 bases from V and 3 from J; bases not matched to a gene: 4. The CDR3 reads CASSSKRGVYNEQFF. Written as DNA, the CDR3 is TGTGCCAGCAGCTCAAAGCGGGGGGTCTACAATGAGCAGTTCTTC.

The genes are TRBV15 and TRBJ2-1; D remains unclear. The CDR3 is 15 residues long. V lost 0 bases to trimming and J lost 4 bases, with 10 bases between them. Germline assignment: CDR1 LNHNV and CDR2 YYDKDF (reference sequence). The CDR3 nucleotides are TGTGCCACCAGCAGAGATCTAAGCAAGTACAATGAGCAGTTCTTC. It is translated as CATSRDLSKYNEQFF.

V is TRBV2 and J is TRBJ2-7, with 10 bases fitting TRBD1. V shed 6 bases, J shed 1 base, and the junction held 3 bases outside the gene matches. This CDR3 spans 14 amino acids. The germline V gene has CDR1 SNHLY and CDR2 FYNNEI. As DNA, the CDR3 is TGTGCCAGCAGGGGGACAGGGGAATCCTACGAGCAGTACTTC. Translated: CASRGTGESYEQYF.

The chain carries TRBV27 and TRBJ2-7; D might be TRBD1 (5 bases). Per germline, CDR1 MNHEY and CDR2 SMNVEV (reference sequence). The CDR3 runs to 13 residues. Deletions cut 5 bases from V and 2 bases from J, with 10 bases between. This chain's CDR3 is CASSHRQTYEQYF. CDR3 nucleotide sequence: TGTGCCAGCAGTCACCGACAGACCTACGAGCAGTACTTC.

The chain recombines TRBV19 with TRBJ1-3, with 9 bases aligning to TRBD1. The CDR3 contains 14 residues. The V gene's germline CDR1 is LNHDA and CDR2 SQIVND (reference sequence). Losses at the gene ends were 7 bases for V and 4 bases for J; bases not matched to a gene: 5. In DNA, the CDR3 is TGTGCCAGTACCCCGACAGGGGGGGGAAACACCATATATTTT. Translating it yields CASTPTGGGNTIYF.

This rearrangement joins TRBV24-1 to TRBJ2-3; D is perhaps TRBD1 (5 bases). Germline CDR1 and CDR2: KGHDR and SFDVKD. The CDR3 has 16 residues. The V end was cut by 0 bases, the J end by 2 bases, with 11 bases between. This CDR3 reads CATSDLKVGPTDTQYF. Here the CDR3 DNA reads TGTGCCACCAGTGATTTGAAGGTGGGGCCCACAGATACGCAGTATTTT.

The table lists this clone with a few counts. The chain couples TRBV5-1 to TRBJ2-6, with 9 positions matching TRBD1. The CDR3 loop spans 17 amino acids. Losses at the gene ends were 4 bases for V and 0 bases for J; bases not matched to a gene: 5. Germline assignment: CDR1 SGHRS and CDR2 YFSETQ. In DNA, the CDR3 is TGCGCCAGCAGCGGGACAGGGAGCATCTCTGGGGCCAACGTCCTGACTTTC. Amino acid sequence: CASSGTGSISGANVLTF.

This clone was observed a single time. V usage is TRBV3-1 (or the pseudogene TRBV3-2) and J usage is TRBJ2-7, with a possible D match to TRBD1 (5 bases). Germline V gene sequence: CDR1 LGHDT, CDR2 YNNKEL (reference sequence). V lost 1 base and J lost 5, with 12 bases in between. The CDR3 length is 14 residues. CDR3 sequence: CASSQVSGLHEQYF. In DNA form, the CDR3 reads TGTGCCAGCAGCCAAGTATCAGGGCTCCACGAGCAGTACTTC.

This clone was detected once. This chain links TRBV5-1 with TRBJ1-1; no clear D. Germline loops: CDR1 SGHRS, CDR2 YFSETQ. The CDR3 is 15 residues long. Trimming removed 0 bases at V and 0 bases at J, with 9 bases between. Written as DNA, the CDR3 is TGCGCCAGCAGCTTGGGGGCCGACATGAACACTGAAGCTTTCTTT. It specifies CASSLGADMNTEAFF.

This clone occurred once. The chain couples TRBV28 to TRBJ1-2; possible D gene TRBD1, 6 bases. Per the germline V gene, CDR1 is MDHEN and CDR2 is SYDVKM. This CDR3 has 13 residues. V was cut by 6 bases and J by 4 bases, with 12 bases left in between. The DNA of the CDR3 is TGTGCCAGCAGCCTGGGGACACCCTATGGCTACACCTTC. Its protein product is CASSLGTPYGYTF.

The chain links TRBV29-1 to TRBJ1-2, with a possible D match to TRBD1 (6 bases). CDR1 and CDR2 (germline): SQVTM, ANQGSEA. This CDR3 has 12 residues. With 5 bases removed from V and 2 bases from J, the gap between germline ends came to 9 bases. The CDR3: CSVWGQNYGYTF. In DNA, the CDR3 is TGCAGCGTTTGGGGGCAGAACTATGGCTACACCTTC.

The gene calls are TRBV20-1 and TRBJ2-7; maybe TRBD2 (7 bases). V lost 3 bases, J lost 7 bases, and 13 bases lay in between. The germline CDR1 and CDR2 sequences are DFQATT and SNEGSKA (reference sequence). This CDR3 comprises 12 residues. CDR3 bases: TGCAGTGCTAGTCGGGGGGCTTATGAGCAGTACTTC. It is translated as CSASRGAYEQYF.

The chain links TRBV11-3 to TRBJ1-1; D unresolved. The CDR3 is made up of 12 amino acids. The ends were cut back, 4 bases at V and 2 bases at J, with 5 bases in the middle. CDR1 and CDR2 (germline): SGHNT, YENEEA. CDR3 loop: CASSSRNTEAFF. CDR3 nucleotide sequence: TGTGCCAGCAGCTCGAGAAACACTGAAGCTTTCTTT.

The rearrangement uses TRBV7-9 and TRBJ1-1; TRBD1 matches at 7 bases. The V and J ends lost 5 bases and 4 bases, in that order; junction bases with no gene match: 7. CDR1 SEHNR and CDR2 FQNEAQ come from the germline V gene (reference sequence). The CDR3 extends over 14 amino acids. The CDR3 coding sequence is TGTGCCAGCAGCCAACAGGGGATGAGCACTGAAGCTTTCTTT. As protein: CASSQQGMSTEAFF.

The CDR3 loop is CASSESGVVSPLHF. CDR3 DNA: TGCGCCAGCAGTGAGTCAGGGGTTGTATCACCCCTCCACTTT. The chain links TRBV10-2 to TRBJ1-6; the D gene is possibly TRBD1 (5 bases). The CDR3 contains 14 residues. Germline CDR1 WSHSY, CDR2 SAAADI. V was cut by 0 bases and J by 10 bases, with 10 bases left in between.

This clone occurred a few times. V is TRBV6-5 and J is TRBJ1-6; 11 nucleotides align to TRBD1. The CDR3 has 14 amino acids. Germline CDR1 and CDR2: MNHEY and SVGAGI. J was trimmed by 10 bases and V by 5 bases; bases with no gene match: 4. The CDR3 DNA reads TGTGCCAGCAGTAGGGGACAGGGGGACTCACCCCTCCACTTT. This codes for CASSRGQGDSPLHF.

This clone was seen just once. This sequence joins TRBV6-5 and TRBJ2-7; D is possibly TRBD1 (6 bases). Germline V lookup: CDR1 MNHEY, CDR2 SVGAGI. The length of the CDR3 is 11 residues. Trimming left V 10 bases short and J 6 bases short, with 13 bases between. The CDR3 here is CAIRGPREQYF. The CDR3 DNA follows: TGTGCCATCAGGGGCCCCCGCGAGCAGTACTTC.

The rearrangement uses TRBV7-3 and TRBJ1-1; 8 nucleotides match TRBD1. The CDR3 sequence is 14 residues long. The V gene end was trimmed by 0 bases and the J gene end by 10 bases; junction bases not matched to a gene: 7. Germline V lookup: CDR1 SGHTA, CDR2 FQGTGA. Here the CDR3 reads CASSLTVQGARAFF. The CDR3 region has the DNA TGTGCCAGCAGCTTAACGGTGCAGGGGGCCCGAGCTTTCTTT.

The rearrangement uses TRBV7-3 and TRBJ2-3; 11 bases fit TRBD2. Losses at the gene ends were 0 bases for V and 6 bases for J; bases not matched to a gene: 5. From germline, CDR1 is SGHTA and CDR2 FQGTGA. CDR3 length: 16 residues. CDR3 sequence reads: CASSLTSGGAQDTQYF. The CDR3 DNA follows: TGTGCCAGCAGCTTAACTAGCGGGGGGGCACAGGATACGCAGTATTTT.

This clone has a handful of counts. The chain links TRBV30 to TRBJ2-3; 9 bases line up with TRBD1. Per germline, CDR1 GTSNPN and CDR2 SVGIG (reference sequence). The ends lost 7 bases at V and 5 bases at J; junction bases unmatched: 7. The CDR3 spans 13 residues. The CDR3 spells CALRTGAGDTQYF. The CDR3 DNA sequence: TGTGCCTTGAGGACAGGGGCAGGAGATACGCAGTATTTT.

The chain employs TRBV19 and TRBJ1-2; 7 bases map to TRBD1. The germline gives CDR1 LNHDA, CDR2 SQIVND (reference sequence). The CDR3 has 14 residues. J lost 4 bases, V lost 7 bases, and 9 bases had no gene match. CDR3 DNA: TGTGCCAGTATTGACGACAGGGCAGGCTATGGCTACACCTTC. Protein: CASIDDRAGYGYTF.